One sample yielded the 9 T cell receptor beta chains listed below, sequenced in a study of T cell repertoires in Merkel cell carcinoma. Libraries were prepared by immunoSEQ multiplex PCR; TCRdb keeps only in-frame clonotypes and omits some of them. The sample has 15,000 or so clones; roughly 72% are singletons. The sequencing input was tumor tissue. Source of these receptors: an adult with Merkel cell carcinoma.

CDR3 amino acids: CASSLAADGEGYTF. For the CDR3, the DNA is TGCGCCAGCAGCTTAGCTGCAGACGGGGAGGGCTACACCTTC. V and J are TRBV5-1 and TRBJ1-2, with D hard to call. This CDR3 is built from 14 residues. The germline V and J ends were trimmed by 2 bases and 8 bases, with 16 bases remaining between them. CDR1 is SGHRS, CDR2 YFSETQ, per germline.

This clone has only one observation. This chain uses TRBV7-9 with TRBJ1-1; D is perhaps TRBD1 (5 bases). The CDR3 is 14 residues long. Germline CDR1 reads SEHNR; CDR2 reads FQNEAQ (reference sequence). V lost 2 bases and J 2 bases, leaving 9 bases between the germline ends. CDR3 nucleotide sequence: TGTGCCAGCAGCTTATACGGGGACAACACTGAAGCTTTCTTT. This codes for CASSLYGDNTEAFF.

The sample holds a few counts of this clone. The chain joins TRBV6-2 or TRBV6-3 to TRBJ1-3; D unclear. The CDR3 consists of 14 residues. CDR1 is MNHEY, CDR2 SVGEGT, per germline. Trimming stripped 3 bases from V and 4 bases from J, with 10 bases between. The CDR3 DNA sequence: TGTGCCAGCAGTTATGGGCCAGTCGGAAACACCATATATTTT. The encoded protein is CASSYGPVGNTIYF.

The V gene is TRBV19, the J gene TRBJ1-2; TRBD1 matches at 9 bases. V dropped 4 bases and J dropped 1; count of bases not matched to a gene: 4. This CDR3 is built from 15 residues. Germline V gene data show CDR1 as LNHDA and CDR2 as SQIVND (reference sequence). The CDR3 nucleotides read TGTGCCAGTAGTACTCGGACAGGGGTTAACTATGGCTACACCTTC. As protein: CASSTRTGVNYGYTF. The entire variable domain, with the rest obtained from reference TRBV19 and TRBJ1-2, is as follows: DGGITQSPKYLFRKEGQNVTLSCEQNLNHDAMYWYRQDPGQGLRLIYYSQIVNDFQKGDIAEGYSVSREKKESFPLTVTSAQKNPTAFYLCASSTRTGVNYGYTFGSGTRLTVV.

The chain is built from TRBV4-3 and TRBJ2-7; D unclear. This CDR3 has 13 residues. Trimming stripped 0 bases from V and 4 bases from J, with 7 bases between. Per the germline V gene, CDR1 is LGHNA and CDR2 is YSLEER. CDR3 in amino acids: CASSQDLPYEQYF. The CDR3 DNA follows: TGCGCCAGCAGCCAAGATCTTCCGTACGAGCAGTACTTC.

The gene calls are TRBV6-1 and TRBJ2-7, with a possible D match to TRBD1 (6 bases). The CDR3 is 17 residues long. V was pared by 2 bases and J by 5 bases, with 22 bases between. CDR1 is MNHNS and CDR2 is SASEGT in the germline V gene. The CDR3, as DNA: TGTGCCAGCAGTGAAAGGCCCCCTATAACAGGGTACGACGAGCAGTACTTC. Translated, it gives CASSERPPITGYDEQYF.

J is TRBJ1-6 and V is TRBV6-2 or TRBV6-3; unclear D gene. This CDR3 is built from 14 residues. Looked up from germline, CDR1 is MNHEY and CDR2 is SVGEGT. With 4 bases removed from V and 10 bases from J, the gap between germline ends came to 14 bases. CDR3 amino acids: CASSSFSTGSPLHF. In DNA form, the CDR3 reads TGTGCCAGCAGTTCTTTCTCGACTGGGTCACCCCTCCACTTT.

The V gene is TRBV24-1, the J gene TRBJ2-3, with D possibly TRBD2 on 5 matching bases. The CDR3 length is 13 residues. Germline CDR1 KGHDR, CDR2 SFDVKD. The V end lost 9 bases, the J end lost 1 base, and 10 bases lay between the germline ends. The CDR3 spells CATSYGGTDTQYF. The CDR3 region has the DNA TGTGCCACCTCTTACGGGGGCACAGATACGCAGTATTTT.

This rearrangement joins TRBV29-1 to TRBJ1-2; TRBD1 aligns across 10 bases. J gave up 7 bases and V 4 bases, and 6 bases lay outside the gene matches. The CDR3 has 13 residues. Germline V gene data show CDR1 as SQVTM and CDR2 as ANQGSEA. CDR3 sequence (DNA): TGCAGCGTTGTTTGGGGACAGGGGTTTGGCTACACCTTC. Its translation: CSVVWGQGFGYTF.